Listed here are 9 T cell receptor beta chains from one sample, sequenced in a study of radiation and T cells in renal cell carcinoma. Clones were read by immunoSEQ multiplex PCR, and TCRdb kept only the in-frame ones, dropping some. In the table there are about 62,000 clones, around 80% of which are singletons. Time point denoted: blood 4 weeks post-SBRT, at nephrectomy. The treatment here: 15 Gy SBRT to primary tumor, nephrectomy 4 weeks later. The starting material was blood, obtained from a patient whose treatment included radiotherapy and nephrectomy. These receptor sequences come from a man between 60 and 70 years old with renal cell carcinoma.

The chain joins TRBV18 to TRBJ2-5; 10 nucleotides match TRBD2. The V gene end was trimmed by 3 bases and the J gene end by 4 bases; junction bases not matched to a gene: 11. CDR1 is KGHSH, CDR2 LQKENI, per germline. The length of the CDR3 is 17 residues. For the CDR3, the DNA is TGTGCCAGCTCACCCCGGCTCCCTAGCGGGGGAGTAGAGACCCAGTACTTC. This sequence encodes CASSPRLPSGGVETQYF.

The chain combines TRBV6-5 with TRBJ2-1; 7 positions match TRBD1. The CDR3 is 13 residues long. Germline CDR1 MNHEY, CDR2 SVGAGI. Trimming cost V 6 bases and J 8 bases; bases outside gene matches: 7. CDR3 sequence reads: CASRLDRVDEQFF. DNA of the CDR3: TGTGCCAGCAGATTAGACAGGGTCGATGAGCAGTTCTTC.

Details on this clone: At one end, the junction sequence differs from germline, possibly due to a read error. The gene calls are TRBV7-2 and TRBJ1-3, with D unclear. Germline loops: CDR1 SGHTA, CDR2 FQGNSA. CDR3 length: 15 amino acids. CDR3 coding DNA: TGTGCCAGCAGCCTAGCCATGGCGGTTGGAAACACCATATATTTT. Its protein product is CASSLAMAVGNTIYF.

This clone appeared a few times. This chain uses TRBV5-1 with TRBJ1-5; D not certain. Per the germline V gene, CDR1 is SGHRS and CDR2 is YFSETQ. The V and J ends lost 0 bases and 5 bases respectively, with 9 bases between them. The CDR3 sequence is 14 residues long. CDR3 protein: CASSLGGMDQPQHF. In DNA, the CDR3 is TGCGCCAGCAGCTTGGGAGGGATGGATCAGCCCCAGCATTTT.

The CDR3 DNA is TGTGCCAGCAGCAGGGGGTTCAATAGCAATCAGCCCCAGCATTTT. It is translated as CASSRGFNSNQPQHF. This chain joins TRBV13 and TRBJ1-5; D is possibly TRBD1 (6 bases). The CDR3 loop spans 15 amino acids. V shed 5 bases and J shed 0 bases, with 11 bases lying between them. The germline gives CDR1 PRHDT, CDR2 FYEKMQ (reference sequence).

The CDR3 DNA reads TGTGCCAGCAGTTTACGACCGGGAGTGGGCACCGGGGAGCTGTTTTTT. As protein: CASSLRPGVGTGELFF. The J gene is TRBJ2-2, the V gene TRBV27; D perhaps matches TRBD2 (6 bases). Trimming took off 2 bases at V and 4 bases at J, with 14 bases between the two ends. The germline gives CDR1 MNHEY, CDR2 SMNVEV (reference sequence). CDR3 size: 16 residues.

The CDR3 DNA reads as TGTGCCAGCAGTTACTCGGATCTAGGATACGGAGGCTACACCTTC. Protein product: CASSYSDLGYGGYTF. The rearrangement joins TRBV6-5 to TRBJ1-2; D not resolved. Germline V CDR1 and CDR2: MNHEY, SVGAGI. This CDR3 is built from 15 residues. Between the trimmed V and J ends, which lost 0 bases and 8 bases, there was a span of 16 bases.

The rearrangement uses TRBV9 and TRBJ1-4; D perhaps matches TRBD1 (6 bases). The CDR3 is made up of 14 amino acids. Deletions cut 0 bases from V and 8 bases from J, with 11 bases between. Germline assignment: CDR1 SGDLS and CDR2 YYNGEE. The chain's CDR3 is CASSVEGGDEKLFF. CDR3 DNA sequence: TGTGCCAGCAGCGTAGAAGGGGGGGACGAAAAACTGTTTTTT.

The V and J genes are TRBV5-5 and TRBJ2-4; TRBD2 might be the D (6 bases). The CDR3 loop spans 15 amino acids. The germline gives CDR1 SGHKS, CDR2 YYEKEE (reference sequence). Trimming shortened V by 3 bases and J by 8 bases, and 18 bases separated the two germline ends. The CDR3 sequence is CASSSIPGERDIQYF. CDR3 nucleotide sequence: TGTGCCAGCAGCTCGATTCCGGGGGAGAGGGACATTCAGTACTTC.